The rows below give T cell receptor beta chains drawn from one sample of a study of blood T cell repertoires in COVID-19. Only in-frame clones appear in the TCRdb table, and some are missing; sequencing was by immunoSEQ multiplex PCR. Of approximately 300,000 clones in the sample, roughly 89% were seen once. The sequencing input was peripheral blood. Receptors were obtained from a woman aged 40 to 50 with COVID-19, enrolled during active disease. CDR3s include the opening cysteine and the closing phenylalanine or tryptophan. A D gene is named only where the DNA matches it firmly. Size values are once, few and many counts, or a class for expanded clones, and some rows have none.

clone size: NA; V gene: TRBV7-9; J gene: TRBJ2-7; CDR3 length: 13; D gene: TRBD1; CDR3 protein: CASSLVDRVEQYF; CDR3 DNA: TGTGCCAGCAGCTTAGTGGACAGGGTCGAGCAGTACTTC
clone size: NA; V gene: TRBV7-2; J gene: TRBJ1-3; CDR3 length: 17; D gene: TRBD1; CDR3 protein: CASSQWGQGARGNTIYF; CDR3 DNA: TGTGCCAGCAGCCAGTGGGGACAGGGGGCGCGTGGAAACACCATATATTTT
clone size: NA; V gene: TRBV5-1; J gene: TRBJ1-4; CDR3 length: 15; D gene: NA; CDR3 protein: CASSAYSSTNEKLFF; CDR3 DNA: TGCGCCAGCAGCGCTTACAGCTCAACTAATGAAAAACTGTTTTTT
clone size: NA; V gene: TRBV5-1; J gene: TRBJ1-1; CDR3 length: 12; D gene: NA; CDR3 protein: CASSQGNTEAFF; CDR3 DNA: TGCGCCAGCAGCCAGGGGAACACTGAAGCTTTCTTT
clone size: NA; V gene: TRBV18; J gene: TRBJ1-5; CDR3 length: 14; D gene: NA; CDR3 protein: CASSPDSSNQPQHF; CDR3 DNA: TGTGCCAGCTCACCAGACAGTAGCAATCAGCCCCAGCATTTT
clone size: NA; V gene: TRBV3-1/TRBV3-2; J gene: TRBJ2-1; CDR3 length: 14; D gene: TRBD2; CDR3 protein: CASSPGGGYNEQFF; CDR3 DNA: TGTGCCAGCAGCCCGGGGGGGGGATACAATGAGCAGTTCTTC
clone size: NA; V gene: TRBV18; J gene: TRBJ1-1; CDR3 length: 16; D gene: TRBD1; CDR3 protein: CASSPRPTGVSTEAFF; CDR3 DNA: TGTGCCAGCTCACCACGACCCACAGGGGTGAGCACTGAAGCTTTCTTT
clone size: NA; V gene: TRBV27; J gene: TRBJ1-4; CDR3 length: 13; D gene: NA; CDR3 protein: CASSHGAREKLFF; CDR3 DNA: TGTGCCAGCAGTCATGGGGCCAGGGAAAAACTGTTTTTT
clone size: NA; V gene: TRBV11-2; J gene: TRBJ2-7; CDR3 length: 12; D gene: NA; CDR3 protein: CASSLWGGEQYF; CDR3 DNA: TGTGCCAGCAGCTTATGGGGCGGCGAGCAGTACTTC
clone size: once; V gene: TRBV6-5; J gene: TRBJ2-5; CDR3 length: 13; D gene: NA; CDR3 protein: CASRDWSQETQYF; CDR3 DNA: TGTGCCAGCAGGGACTGGTCACAAGAGACCCAGTACTTC
clone size: NA; V gene: TRBV30; J gene: TRBJ1-5; CDR3 length: 16; D gene: NA; CDR3 protein: CAWAHPLGGGNQPQHF; CDR3 DNA: TGTGCCTGGGCTCACCCCCTTGGTGGAGGCAATCAGCCCCAGCATTTT
clone size: NA; V gene: TRBV7-6; J gene: TRBJ2-2; CDR3 length: 17; D gene: TRBD1; CDR3 protein: CASSWSPGQGPTGELFF; CDR3 DNA: TGTGCCAGCAGTTGGAGCCCGGGACAGGGACCCACCGGGGAGCTGTTTTTT
clone size: NA; V gene: TRBV2; J gene: TRBJ2-1; CDR3 length: 12; D gene: NA; CDR3 protein: CASITTGTHQFF; CDR3 DNA: TGTGCCAGCATTACAACCGGGACTCATCAGTTCTTC
clone size: NA; V gene: TRBV7-3; J gene: TRBJ2-3; CDR3 length: 12; D gene: NA; CDR3 protein: CASSSRADTQYF; CDR3 DNA: TGTGCCAGCAGCTCGAGGGCAGATACGCAGTATTTT
clone size: NA; V gene: TRBV3-1/TRBV3-2; J gene: TRBJ2-1; CDR3 length: 16; D gene: TRBD2; CDR3 protein: CASSQGTSGGYNEQFF; CDR3 DNA: TGTGCCAGCAGCCAAGGGACTAGCGGGGGGTACAATGAGCAGTTCTTC
clone size: NA; V gene: TRBV19; J gene: TRBJ1-6; CDR3 length: 15; D gene: NA; CDR3 protein: CASSISPGPNSPLHF; CDR3 DNA: TGTGCCAGTAGTATCTCGCCAGGCCCCAATTCACCCCTCCACTTT
clone size: NA; V gene: TRBV5-1; J gene: TRBJ1-2; CDR3 length: 14; D gene: NA; CDR3 protein: CASSSDGANYGYTF; CDR3 DNA: TGCGCCAGCAGCTCGGACGGGGCTAACTATGGCTACACCTTC
clone size: NA; V gene: TRBV19; J gene: TRBJ2-1; CDR3 length: 17; D gene: NA; CDR3 protein: CASSARGFRGSYNEQFF; CDR3 DNA: TGTGCCAGTAGTGCGAGAGGGTTTCGGGGCTCCTACAATGAGCAGTTCTTC
clone size: NA; V gene: TRBV5-1; J gene: TRBJ1-6; CDR3 length: 14; D gene: NA; CDR3 protein: CASSLGQVDSPLHF; CDR3 DNA: TGCGCCAGCAGCTTGGGACAGGTAGACTCACCCCTCCACTTT
clone size: NA; V gene: TRBV13; J gene: TRBJ2-1; CDR3 length: 14; D gene: TRBD2; CDR3 protein: CASSLVGTSDEQFF; CDR3 DNA: TGTGCCAGCAGCTTAGTGGGGACTAGCGATGAGCAGTTCTTC
clone size: NA; V gene: TRBV9; J gene: TRBJ2-6; CDR3 length: 14; D gene: NA; CDR3 protein: CASSVRAGANVLTF; CDR3 DNA: TGTGCCAGCAGCGTGAGGGCTGGGGCCAACGTCCTGACTTTC
clone size: NA; V gene: TRBV4-3; J gene: TRBJ2-2; CDR3 length: 16; D gene: NA; CDR3 protein: CASSQPQGVFTGELFF; CDR3 DNA: TGCGCCAGCAGCCAACCACAGGGAGTTTTTACCGGGGAGCTGTTTTTT
clone size: NA; V gene: TRBV6-5; J gene: TRBJ1-2; CDR3 length: 15; D gene: NA; CDR3 protein: CASSYLGAPSGGYTF; CDR3 DNA: TGTGCCAGCAGTTACTTGGGGGCCCCGTCGGGAGGCTACACCTTC
clone size: NA; V gene: TRBV5-1; J gene: TRBJ2-1; CDR3 length: 14; D gene: NA; CDR3 protein: CASSFQGTHNEQFF; CDR3 DNA: TGCGCCAGCAGCTTCCAGGGGACCCACAATGAGCAGTTCTTC
clone size: NA; V gene: TRBV21-1; J gene: TRBJ1-4; CDR3 length: 17; D gene: NA; CDR3 protein: CASSNRDRGASNEKLFF; CDR3 DNA: TGTGCCAGCAGCAACCGGGACAGGGGGGCCTCTAATGAAAAACTGTTTTTT
clone size: NA; V gene: TRBV7-8; J gene: TRBJ1-2; CDR3 length: 14; D gene: NA; CDR3 protein: CASSPSQGPYGYTF; CDR3 DNA: TGTGCCAGCAGTCCCTCCCAGGGCCCCTATGGCTACACCTTC
clone size: NA; V gene: TRBV27; J gene: TRBJ1-4; CDR3 length: 15; D gene: TRBD1; CDR3 protein: CASSLLGTGGEKLFF; CDR3 DNA: TGTGCCAGCAGTTTATTGGGGACAGGGGGTGAAAAACTGTTTTTT
clone size: NA; V gene: TRBV9; J gene: TRBJ1-1; CDR3 length: 16; D gene: TRBD1; CDR3 protein: CASSVSPQGDTSEAFF; CDR3 DNA: TGTGCCAGCAGCGTAAGTCCCCAGGGGGATACCTCAGAAGCTTTCTTT
clone size: once; V gene: TRBV3-1/TRBV3-2; J gene: TRBJ2-1; CDR3 length: 14; D gene: TRBD2; CDR3 protein: CASSSLAGGYEQFF; CDR3 DNA: TGTGCCAGCAGCTCCCTAGCGGGGGGGTATGAGCAGTTCTTC
clone size: NA; V gene: TRBV28; J gene: TRBJ2-7; CDR3 length: 15; D gene: TRBD2; CDR3 protein: CASSLLAGEVYEQYF; CDR3 DNA: TGTGCCAGCAGTTTGTTAGCGGGAGAGGTCTACGAGCAGTACTTC
clone size: NA; V gene: TRBV6-2/TRBV6-3; J gene: TRBJ2-7; CDR3 length: 14; D gene: TRBD2; CDR3 protein: CASSGLAGGGEQYF; CDR3 DNA: TGTGCCAGCAGTGGACTAGCGGGAGGCGGCGAGCAGTACTTC
clone size: NA; V gene: TRBV7-2; J gene: TRBJ2-7; CDR3 length: 15; D gene: NA; CDR3 protein: CASSPTAGTSYEQYF; CDR3 DNA: TGTGCCAGCAGTCCCACCGCGGGAACCTCCTACGAGCAGTACTTC
clone size: NA; V gene: TRBV18; J gene: TRBJ2-7; CDR3 length: 14; D gene: NA; CDR3 protein: CASSRDREAYEQYF; CDR3 DNA: TGTGCCAGCTCACGAGACAGGGAGGCCTACGAGCAGTACTTC
clone size: NA; V gene: TRBV4-3; J gene: TRBJ2-7; CDR3 length: 14; D gene: TRBD1; CDR3 protein: CASSQDRGRIEQYF; CDR3 DNA: TGCGCCAGCAGCCAAGACAGGGGGCGCATCGAGCAGTACTTC
clone size: NA; V gene: TRBV2; J gene: TRBJ1-4; CDR3 length: 15; D gene: NA; CDR3 protein: CASSALTGSNEKLFF; CDR3 DNA: TGTGCCAGCAGTGCCTTAACAGGGAGTAATGAAAAACTGTTTTTT
clone size: once; V gene: TRBV7-9; J gene: TRBJ2-1; CDR3 length: 16; D gene: TRBD2; CDR3 protein: CASRDPGLAGGNEQFF; CDR3 DNA: TGTGCCAGCAGGGATCCGGGACTAGCGGGGGGCAATGAGCAGTTCTTC
clone size: NA; V gene: TRBV6-2/TRBV6-3; J gene: TRBJ1-1; CDR3 length: 13; D gene: NA; CDR3 protein: CASSSTRQTEAFF; CDR3 DNA: TGTGCCAGCAGTTCCACCAGACAGACTGAAGCTTTCTTT
clone size: few; V gene: TRBV3-1/TRBV3-2; J gene: TRBJ2-7; CDR3 length: 19; D gene: TRBD2; CDR3 protein: CASSPKGGTSGRASYEQYF; CDR3 DNA: TGTGCCAGCAGCCCAAAAGGGGGGACTAGCGGGAGGGCCTCCTACGAGCAGTACTTC
clone size: NA; V gene: TRBV27; J gene: TRBJ1-5; CDR3 length: 17; D gene: NA; CDR3 protein: CASSPIRQGYSNQPQHF; CDR3 DNA: TGTGCCAGCAGTCCCATTCGACAAGGATATAGCAATCAGCCCCAGCATTTT
clone size: NA; V gene: TRBV27; J gene: TRBJ2-7; CDR3 length: 15; D gene: NA; CDR3 protein: CASSFSGASNYEQYF; CDR3 DNA: TGTGCCAGCAGTTTTAGTGGTGCGAGCAACTACGAGCAGTACTTC
clone size: NA; V gene: TRBV21-1; J gene: TRBJ1-5; CDR3 length: 14; D gene: NA; CDR3 protein: CARTPDIPKYPQHF; CDR3 DNA: TGTGCCAGGACTCCTGATATCCCTAAGTACCCCCAGCATTTT
clone size: NA; V gene: TRBV6-1; J gene: TRBJ1-5; CDR3 length: 16; D gene: NA; CDR3 protein: CASSEAASGSNQPQHF; CDR3 DNA: TGTGCCAGCAGTGAAGCGGCCAGCGGTAGCAATCAGCCCCAGCATTTT
clone size: NA; V gene: TRBV19; J gene: TRBJ1-1; CDR3 length: 16; D gene: NA; CDR3 protein: CASSTTLTGRNTEAFF; CDR3 DNA: TGTGCCAGTAGTACCACTCTCACAGGGAGGAACACTGAAGCTTTCTTT
clone size: few; V gene: TRBV14; J gene: TRBJ2-1; CDR3 length: 19; D gene: NA; CDR3 protein: CASSQDPGHRLSSYNEQFF; CDR3 DNA: TGTGCCAGCAGCCAAGATCCAGGTCACAGGTTGAGCTCCTACAATGAGCAGTTCTTC
clone size: NA; V gene: TRBV6-2/TRBV6-3; J gene: TRBJ1-1; CDR3 length: 17; D gene: NA; CDR3 protein: CASSYPLWTAVNTEAFF; CDR3 DNA: TGTGCCAGCAGTTACCCCCTTTGGACAGCCGTGAACACTGAAGCTTTCTTT